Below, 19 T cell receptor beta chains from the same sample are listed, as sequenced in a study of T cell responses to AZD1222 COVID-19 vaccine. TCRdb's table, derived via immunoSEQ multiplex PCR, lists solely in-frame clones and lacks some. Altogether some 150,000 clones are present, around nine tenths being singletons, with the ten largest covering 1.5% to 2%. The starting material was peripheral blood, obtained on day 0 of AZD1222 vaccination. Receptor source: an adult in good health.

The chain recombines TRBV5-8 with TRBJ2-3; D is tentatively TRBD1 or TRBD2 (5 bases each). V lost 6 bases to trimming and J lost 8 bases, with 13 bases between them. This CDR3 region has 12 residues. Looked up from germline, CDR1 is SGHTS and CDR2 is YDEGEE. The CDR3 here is CASKEARGTQYF. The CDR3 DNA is TGTGCCAGCAAAGAGGCGAGGGGTACGCAGTATTTT. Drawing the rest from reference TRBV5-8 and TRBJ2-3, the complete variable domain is EAGVTQSPTHLIKTRGQQATLRCSPISGHTSVYWYQQALGLGLQFLLWYDEGEERNRGNFPPRFSGRQFPNYSSELNVNALELEDSALYLCASKEARGTQYFGPGTRLTVL.

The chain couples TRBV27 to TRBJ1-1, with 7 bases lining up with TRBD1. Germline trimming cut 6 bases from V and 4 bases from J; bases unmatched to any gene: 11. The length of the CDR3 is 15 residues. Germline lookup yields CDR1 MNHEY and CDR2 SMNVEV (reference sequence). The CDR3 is CASRRLTGALTEAFF. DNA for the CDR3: TGTGCCAGCAGGCGACTTACAGGGGCGCTCACTGAAGCTTTCTTT.

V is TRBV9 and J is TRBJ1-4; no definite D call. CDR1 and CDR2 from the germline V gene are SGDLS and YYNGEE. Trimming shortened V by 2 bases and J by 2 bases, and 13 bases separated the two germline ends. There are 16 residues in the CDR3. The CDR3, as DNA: TGTGCCAGCAGCGTTGGTCTAAGGAGGACTAATGAAAAACTGTTTTTT. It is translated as CASSVGLRRTNEKLFF.

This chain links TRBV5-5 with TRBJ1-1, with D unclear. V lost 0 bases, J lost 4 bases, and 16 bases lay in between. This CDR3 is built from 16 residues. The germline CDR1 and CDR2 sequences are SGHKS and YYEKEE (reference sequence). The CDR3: CASSLADYPTGTEAFF. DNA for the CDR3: TGTGCCAGCAGCTTGGCCGACTATCCAACGGGCACTGAAGCTTTCTTT.

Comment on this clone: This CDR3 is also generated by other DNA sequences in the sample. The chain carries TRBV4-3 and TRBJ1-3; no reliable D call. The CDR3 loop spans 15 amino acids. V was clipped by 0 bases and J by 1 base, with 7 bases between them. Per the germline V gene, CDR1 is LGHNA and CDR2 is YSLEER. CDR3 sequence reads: CASSQEGGSGNTIYF. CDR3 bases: TGCGCCAGCAGCCAAGAAGGAGGTTCTGGAAACACCATATATTTT.

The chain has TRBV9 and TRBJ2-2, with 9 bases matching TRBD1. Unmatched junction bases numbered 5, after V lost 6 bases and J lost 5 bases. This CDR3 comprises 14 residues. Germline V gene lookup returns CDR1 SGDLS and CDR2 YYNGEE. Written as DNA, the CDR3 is TGTGCCAGCACCACCGGGACAGGGACCGGGGAGCTGTTTTTT. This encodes CASTTGTGTGELFF.

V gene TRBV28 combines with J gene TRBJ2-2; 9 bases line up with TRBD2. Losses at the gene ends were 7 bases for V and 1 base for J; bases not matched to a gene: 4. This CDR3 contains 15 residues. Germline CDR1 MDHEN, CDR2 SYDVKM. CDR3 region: CASTFSGGNTGELFF. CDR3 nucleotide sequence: TGTGCCAGCACCTTTAGCGGGGGGAACACCGGGGAGCTGTTTTTT.

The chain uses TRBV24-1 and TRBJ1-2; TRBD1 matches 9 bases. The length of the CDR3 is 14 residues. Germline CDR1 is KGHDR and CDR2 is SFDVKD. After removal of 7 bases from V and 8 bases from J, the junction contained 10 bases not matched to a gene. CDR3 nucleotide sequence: TGTGCCACCAGGGGGACAGGGCGGTACGGCGGCTACACCTTC. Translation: CATRGTGRYGGYTF.

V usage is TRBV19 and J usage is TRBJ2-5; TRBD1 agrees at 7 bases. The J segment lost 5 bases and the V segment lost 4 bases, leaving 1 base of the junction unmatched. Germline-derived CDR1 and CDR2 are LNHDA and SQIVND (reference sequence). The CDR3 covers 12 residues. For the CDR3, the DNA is TGTGCCAGTAGTACCAGGGGGGAGACCCAGTACTTC. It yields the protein CASSTRGETQYF.

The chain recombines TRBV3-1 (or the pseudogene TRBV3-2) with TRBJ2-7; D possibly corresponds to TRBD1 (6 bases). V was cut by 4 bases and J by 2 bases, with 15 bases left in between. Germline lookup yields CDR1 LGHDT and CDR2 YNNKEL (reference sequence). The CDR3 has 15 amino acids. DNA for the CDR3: TGTGCCAGCAGCCGAGGAACAGGGTTGACCTACGAGCAGTACTTC. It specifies CASSRGTGLTYEQYF.

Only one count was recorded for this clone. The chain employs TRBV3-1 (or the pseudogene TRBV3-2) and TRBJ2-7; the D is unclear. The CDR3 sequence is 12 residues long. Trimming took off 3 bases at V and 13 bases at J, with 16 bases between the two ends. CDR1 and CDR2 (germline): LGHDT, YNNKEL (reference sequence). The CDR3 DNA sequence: TGTGCCAGCAGCCAGGGTTTTATGCCGATCTACGTC. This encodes CASSQGFMPIYV.

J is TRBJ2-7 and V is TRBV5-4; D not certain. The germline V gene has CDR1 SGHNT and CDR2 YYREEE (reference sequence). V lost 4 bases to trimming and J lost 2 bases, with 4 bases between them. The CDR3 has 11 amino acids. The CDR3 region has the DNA TGTGCCAGCAGCGCGGCCTACGAGCAGTACTTC. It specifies CASSAAYEQYF.

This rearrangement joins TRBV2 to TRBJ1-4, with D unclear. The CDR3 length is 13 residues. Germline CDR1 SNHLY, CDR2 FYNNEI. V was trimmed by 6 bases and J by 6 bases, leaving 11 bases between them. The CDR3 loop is CASSETEDEKLFF. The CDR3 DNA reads TGTGCCAGCAGCGAGACCGAAGATGAAAAACTGTTTTTT.

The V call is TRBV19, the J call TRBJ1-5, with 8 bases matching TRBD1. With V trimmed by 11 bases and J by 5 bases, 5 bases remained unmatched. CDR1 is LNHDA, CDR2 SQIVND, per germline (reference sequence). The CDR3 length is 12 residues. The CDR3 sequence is CAAGTGDQPQHF. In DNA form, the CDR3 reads TGTGCCGCAGGGACAGGAGATCAGCCCCAGCATTTT.

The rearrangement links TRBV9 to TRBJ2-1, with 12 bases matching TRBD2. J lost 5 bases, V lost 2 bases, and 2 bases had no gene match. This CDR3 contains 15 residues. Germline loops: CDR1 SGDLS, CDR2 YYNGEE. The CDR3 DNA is TGTGCCAGCAGCGTGACTAGCGGGAGCCACAATGAGCAGTTCTTC. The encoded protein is CASSVTSGSHNEQFF.

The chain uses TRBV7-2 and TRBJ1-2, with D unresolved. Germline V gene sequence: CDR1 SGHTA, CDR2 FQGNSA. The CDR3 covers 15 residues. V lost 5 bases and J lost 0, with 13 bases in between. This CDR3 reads CASSRDWGANYGYTF. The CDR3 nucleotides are TGTGCCAGCAGCAGAGACTGGGGAGCTAACTATGGCTACACCTTC.

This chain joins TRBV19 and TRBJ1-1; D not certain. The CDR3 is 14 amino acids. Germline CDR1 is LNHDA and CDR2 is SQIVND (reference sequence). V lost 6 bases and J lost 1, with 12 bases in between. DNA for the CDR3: TGTGCCAGTAGACCGAGTTACTCGAACACTGAAGCTTTCTTT. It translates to CASRPSYSNTEAFF.

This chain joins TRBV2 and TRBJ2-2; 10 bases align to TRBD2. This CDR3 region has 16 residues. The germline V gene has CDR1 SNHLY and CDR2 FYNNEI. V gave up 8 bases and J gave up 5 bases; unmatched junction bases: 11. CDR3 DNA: TGTGCCAGCGCAGGGGCCTTGGGACTAGCGACCGGGGAGCTGTTTTTT. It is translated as CASAGALGLATGELFF.

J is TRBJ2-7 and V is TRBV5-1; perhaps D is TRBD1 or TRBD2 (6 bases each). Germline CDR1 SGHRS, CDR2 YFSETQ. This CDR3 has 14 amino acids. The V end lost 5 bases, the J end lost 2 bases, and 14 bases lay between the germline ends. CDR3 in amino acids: CASRPVEGAYEQYV. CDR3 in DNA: TGCGCCAGCAGACCTGTGGAGGGGGCCTACGAGCAGTACGTC.